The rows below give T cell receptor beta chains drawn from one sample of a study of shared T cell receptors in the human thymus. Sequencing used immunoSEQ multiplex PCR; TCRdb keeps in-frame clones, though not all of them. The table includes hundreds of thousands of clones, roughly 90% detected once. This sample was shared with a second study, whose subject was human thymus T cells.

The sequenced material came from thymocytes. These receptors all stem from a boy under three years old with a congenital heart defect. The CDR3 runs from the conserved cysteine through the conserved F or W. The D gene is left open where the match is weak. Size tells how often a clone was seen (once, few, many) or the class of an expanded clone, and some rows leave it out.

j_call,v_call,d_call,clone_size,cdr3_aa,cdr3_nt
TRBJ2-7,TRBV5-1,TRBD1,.,CASSPDRAATGIYEQYF,TGCGCCAGCAGCCCGGACAGGGCGGCCACGGGGATCTACGAGCAGTACTTC
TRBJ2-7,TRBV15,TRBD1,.,CATSSWTGGPYEQYF,TGTGCCACCAGCAGCTGGACAGGGGGGCCCTACGAGCAGTACTTC
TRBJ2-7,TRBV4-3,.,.,CASSQVRSGPRYEQYF,TGCGCCAGCAGCCAAGTCAGAAGCGGGCCCCGCTACGAGCAGTACTTC
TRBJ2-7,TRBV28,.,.,CASGQSYEQYF,TGTGCCAGCGGACAGTCCTACGAGCAGTACTTC
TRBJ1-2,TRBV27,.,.,CASKLANGDGYTF,TGTGCCAGCAAACTGGCCAACGGGGATGGCTACACCTTC
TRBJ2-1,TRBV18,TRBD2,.,CASSPSGNEQFF,TGTGCCAGCTCACCTAGCGGGAATGAGCAGTTCTTC
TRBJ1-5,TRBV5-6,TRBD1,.,CASSLRTGRSHQPQHF,TGTGCCAGCAGCCTTAGGACAGGGCGATCGCATCAGCCCCAGCATTTT
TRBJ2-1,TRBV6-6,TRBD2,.,CASSSPSSGRRHEQFF,TGTGCCAGCAGTTCCCCATCTAGCGGGAGGCGGCATGAGCAGTTCTTC
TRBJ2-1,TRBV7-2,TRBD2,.,CAGYWTSGRGVNEQFF,TGTGCCGGTTACTGGACTAGCGGGAGGGGAGTAAATGAGCAGTTCTTC
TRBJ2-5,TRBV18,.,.,CASSPETSQETQYF,TGTGCCAGCTCACCAGAAACAAGTCAAGAGACCCAGTACTTC
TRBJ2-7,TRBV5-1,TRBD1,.,CASSPDRDRFYEQYF,TGCGCCAGCAGCCCGGACCGGGACAGATTCTACGAGCAGTACTTC
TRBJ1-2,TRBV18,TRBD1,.,CASSPNSGQGFGYTF,TGTGCCAGCTCACCAAATTCGGGACAGGGATTCGGCTACACCTTC
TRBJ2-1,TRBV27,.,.,CASSPRVGAARNEQFF,TGTGCCAGCAGTCCCCGGGTGGGGGCCGCTAGGAATGAGCAGTTCTTC
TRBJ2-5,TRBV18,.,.,CASSPGMAGKETQYF,TGTGCCAGCTCCCCCGGCATGGCGGGAAAAGAGACCCAGTACTTC
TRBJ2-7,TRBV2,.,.,CASSEIPDSIFCEQYF,TGTGCCAGCAGTGAGATCCCGGACTCGATCTTTTGCGAGCAGTACTTC
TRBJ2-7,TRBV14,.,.,CASSQEEDSSYEQYF,TGTGCCAGCAGCCAAGAGGAGGACTCCTCCTACGAGCAGTACTTC
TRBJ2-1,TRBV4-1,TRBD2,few,CASSQRLAGVPYNEQFF,TGCGCCAGCAGCCAAAGACTAGCGGGAGTCCCCTACAATGAGCAGTTCTTC
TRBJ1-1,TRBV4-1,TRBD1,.,CASSRDRGRRTEAFF,TGCGCCAGCAGCCGAGACAGGGGGCGGAGGACTGAAGCTTTCTTT
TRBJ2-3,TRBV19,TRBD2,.,CASSTAPGLAGHPNPTDTQYF,TGTGCCAGTAGTACCGCGCCGGGACTAGCGGGACATCCAAACCCCACAGATACGCAGTATTTT
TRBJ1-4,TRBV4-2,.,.,CASSSRREGKLFF,TGTGCCAGCAGCTCCCGGAGAGAGGGAAAACTGTTTTTT
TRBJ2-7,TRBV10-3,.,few,CAITPGSSYEQYF,TGTGCCATCACTCCGGGGAGCTCCTACGAGCAGTACTTC
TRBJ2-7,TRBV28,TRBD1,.,CASNNLPGQSYEQYF,TGTGCCAGCAACAATCTACCGGGACAGAGTTACGAGCAGTACTTC
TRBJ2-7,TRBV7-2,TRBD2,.,CASSLVGTSGYSSYEQYF,TGTGCCAGCAGCTTAGTAGGCACTAGCGGGTACAGCTCCTACGAGCAGTACTTC
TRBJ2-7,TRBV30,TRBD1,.,CAWSNDRGDEQYF,TGTGCCTGGAGTAACGACAGGGGGGACGAGCAGTACTTC
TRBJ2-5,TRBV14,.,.,CASAGQGETQYF,TGTGCCAGCGCCGGCCAGGGAGAGACCCAGTACTTC
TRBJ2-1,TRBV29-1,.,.,CSVGLGGRFF,TGCAGCGTCGGCCTCGGAGGCAGGTTCTTC
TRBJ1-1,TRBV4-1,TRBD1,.,CASSQAGTGGKLPAENTEAFF,TGCGCCAGCAGCCAAGCCGGGACAGGGGGCAAGCTTCCGGCCGAGAACACTGAAGCTTTCTTT
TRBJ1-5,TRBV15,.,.,CATSSSRAQGFGNQPQHF,TGTGCCACCAGCAGTTCCCGTGCGCAGGGGTTTGGCAATCAGCCCCAGCATTTT
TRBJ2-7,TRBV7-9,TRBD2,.,CASSLGLAGSEQYF,TGTGCCAGCAGCTTAGGACTAGCGGGATCCGAGCAGTACTTC
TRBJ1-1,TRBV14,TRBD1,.,CASSQGAGGSTEAFF,TGTGCCAGCAGCCAAGGGGCAGGGGGGTCGACTGAAGCTTTCTTT
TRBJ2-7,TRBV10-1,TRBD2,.,CASRLGTTEQYF,TGCGCCAGCAGACTCGGGACTACCGAGCAGTACTTC
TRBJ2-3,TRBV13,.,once,CASTLSIRTDTQYF,TGTGCCAGCACCCTTAGTATACGCACAGATACGCAGTATTTT
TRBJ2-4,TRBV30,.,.,CASSRRDPNIQYF,TGTGCCTCCTCTAGGAGGGATCCAAACATTCAGTACTTC
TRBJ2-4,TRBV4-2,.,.,CASSPPEGSGWGNIQYF,TGTGCCAGCAGCCCCCCGGAAGGGAGTGGGTGGGGAAACATTCAGTACTTC
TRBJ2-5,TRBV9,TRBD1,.,CASSVRPDRVGRGTQYF,TGTGCCAGCAGCGTAAGGCCCGACAGGGTCGGAAGGGGGACCCAGTACTTC
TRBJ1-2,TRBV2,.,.,CARGGGKEGSNYGYTF,TGTGCCAGGGGGGGAGGGAAGGAGGGCTCTAACTATGGCTACACCTTC
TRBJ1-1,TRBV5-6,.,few,CASSLRGGRANTEAFF,TGTGCCAGCAGCTTGCGTGGCGGGAGGGCGAACACTGAAGCTTTCTTT
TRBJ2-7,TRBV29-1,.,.,CSVGGQYHHEQYF,TGCAGCGTTGGAGGACAGTACCACCACGAGCAGTACTTC
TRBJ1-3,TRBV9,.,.,CASSPKGLSGNTIYF,TGTGCCAGCAGCCCCAAGGGGCTCTCTGGAAACACCATATATTTT
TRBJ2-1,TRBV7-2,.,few,CASSLFAYSYNEQFF,TGTGCCAGCAGCTTATTCGCCTATTCCTACAATGAGCAGTTCTTC
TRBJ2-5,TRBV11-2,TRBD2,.,CASSLDGLAGVQETQYF,TGTGCCAGCAGCTTAGATGGGCTAGCGGGAGTCCAAGAGACCCAGTACTTC
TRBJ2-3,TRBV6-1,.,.,CASSKGESTDTQYF,TGTGCCAGCAGCAAGGGGGAGAGCACAGATACGCAGTATTTT
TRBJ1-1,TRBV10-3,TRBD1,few,CAISEAQGKNTEAFF,TGTGCCATCAGTGAGGCACAGGGGAAGAACACTGAAGCTTTCTTT
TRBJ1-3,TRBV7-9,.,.,CASSRAKTGLSFSGNTIYF,TGTGCCAGCAGCCGCGCCAAAACAGGGCTATCATTCTCTGGAAACACCATATATTTT
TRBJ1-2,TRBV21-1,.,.,CASSKERHYGYTF,TGTGCCAGCAGCAAAGAGCGACACTATGGCTACACCTTC
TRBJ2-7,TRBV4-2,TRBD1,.,CASSQDVDRRWEQYF,TGTGCCAGCAGCCAAGATGTGGACAGGAGATGGGAGCAGTACTTC
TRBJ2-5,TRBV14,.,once,CASSQESPVIQETQYF,TGTGCCAGCAGCCAAGAGTCCCCAGTGATCCAAGAGACCCAGTACTTC
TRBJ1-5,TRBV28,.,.,CASSPTDSNQPQHF,TGTGCCAGCAGTCCGACAGATAGCAATCAGCCCCAGCATTTT
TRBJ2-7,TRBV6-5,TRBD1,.,CASSYLGQGARYEQYF,TGTGCCAGCAGTTACTTGGGACAGGGGGCGCGATACGAGCAGTACTTC
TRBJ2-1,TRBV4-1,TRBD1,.,CASSQTGGNEQFF,TGCGCCAGCAGCCAGACAGGGGGCAATGAGCAGTTCTTC
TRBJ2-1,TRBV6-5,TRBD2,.,CASSSGGRAGEQFF,TGTGCCAGCAGTTCCGGCGGGAGGGCGGGGGAGCAGTTCTTC
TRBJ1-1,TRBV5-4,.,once,CASSSKAGSEDTEAFF,TGTGCCAGCAGCTCCAAGGCCGGGTCGGAAGACACTGAAGCTTTCTTT
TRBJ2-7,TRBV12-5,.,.,CASGLDYDRFSYEQYF,TGTGCTAGTGGTTTGGATTACGACAGGTTCTCCTACGAGCAGTACTTC
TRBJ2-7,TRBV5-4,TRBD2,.,CASSLWPGGNEQYF,TGTGCCAGCAGCTTATGGCCCGGGGGGAACGAGCAGTACTTC
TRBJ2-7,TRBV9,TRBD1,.,CASSVAGDRDEQYF,TGTGCCAGCAGCGTAGCTGGGGACAGGGACGAGCAGTACTTC
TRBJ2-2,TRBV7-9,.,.,CASSFWEIQRGTGELFF,TGTGCCAGCAGTTTCTGGGAGATTCAAAGAGGCACCGGGGAGCTGTTTTTT
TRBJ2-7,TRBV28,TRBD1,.,CASRSTGTGAYKQYF,TGTGCCAGCAGGTCAACCGGGACAGGAGCCTACAAGCAGTACTTC